These 16 T cell receptor beta chains were sequenced from one sample in a study of Ad26.COV2.S vaccination and SARS-CoV-2 variants. Generated by immunoSEQ multiplex PCR, the TCRdb table keeps only in-frame clones and is missing some. This table has roughly 410,000 clones, roughly 85% appearing once. Treatment of the sample: roughly 20 received Ad26.COV2.S at low or high dose, single or two shots; several received placebo; per-sample allocation not given. Collection of the samples took place on day 63 after the first injection of vaccine or placebo. This specimen was peripheral blood, taken in a trial of Ad26.COV2.S vaccine versus placebo. The receptors stem from a person aged 18 to 65 who received the Ad26.COV2.S COVID-19 vaccine or a placebo.

The chain couples TRBV28 to TRBJ1-5, with 8 positions matching TRBD1. The ends lost 4 bases at V and 10 bases at J; junction bases unmatched: 12. The CDR3 length is 15 residues. Germline loops: CDR1 MDHEN, CDR2 SYDVKM. The CDR3 DNA sequence: TGTGCCAGCAGTTCTATCTTACGGACAGGGAGACCCCAGCATTTT. Its translation: CASSSILRTGRPQHF.

The chain employs TRBV7-3 and TRBJ1-3, with D perhaps matching TRBD1 (6 bases). CDR1 SGHTA and CDR2 FQGTGA come from the germline V gene. V was trimmed by 11 bases and J by 4 bases, leaving 15 bases between them. This CDR3 comprises 13 residues. CDR3 in DNA: TGTGCCGGTTGTGAGAGGGGGGGAAACACCATATATTTT. It encodes CAGCERGGNTIYF.

This clone was counted a single time. The gene calls are TRBV12-3 or TRBV12-4 and TRBJ1-5, with TRBD1 as a possible D gene (5 bases). The CDR3 length is 13 residues. V gave up 5 bases and J gave up 5 bases, with 10 bases separating them. CDR3 sequence: CASSAGQDQPQHF. The DNA for the CDR3 is TGTGCCAGCAGTGCAGGGCAGGATCAGCCCCAGCATTTT.

The chain combines TRBV27 with TRBJ2-2, with 7 bases matching TRBD1. V shed 5 bases and J 5 bases; nucleotides not matched to a gene: 8. CDR3 length equals 15 residues. The germline V gene has CDR1 MNHEY and CDR2 SMNVEV (reference sequence). The CDR3 sequence: CASSTRQGRTGELFF. The CDR3 nucleotides are TGTGCCAGCAGTACGAGACAGGGAAGGACCGGGGAGCTGTTTTTT.

This rearrangement joins TRBV9 to TRBJ2-7; TRBD1 matches 8 bases. Germline CDR1 and CDR2: SGDLS and YYNGEE. CDR3 size: 15 residues. Trimming took 3 bases from V and 7 from J; bases not matched to a gene: 12. CDR3 coding DNA: TGTGCCAGCAGCGCCGGGACAGGACGGGTGAGGGAGCAGTACTTC. The encoded protein is CASSAGTGRVREQYF.

V and J are TRBV27 and TRBJ2-2; 7 nucleotides agree with TRBD2. This CDR3 has 17 amino acids. Germline V gene data show CDR1 as MNHEY and CDR2 as SMNVEV (reference sequence). Trimming removed 2 bases from V and 2 bases from J; junction bases left unmatched: 8. The CDR3 DNA follows: TGTGCCAGCAGTTTAAGTCCTAGCGGAGCAAACACCGGGGAGCTGTTTTTT. This sequence encodes CASSLSPSGANTGELFF.

The chain recombines TRBV7-9 with TRBJ1-2; 7 positions match TRBD1. J lost 7 bases, V lost 5 bases, and 7 bases had no gene match. Germline values: CDR1 SEHNR, CDR2 FQNEAQ (reference sequence). The CDR3 is 13 residues long. CDR3 nucleotide sequence: TGTGCCAGCAGCATCACAGGGGTGGGTGGCTACACCTTC. It yields the protein CASSITGVGGYTF.

The CDR3 protein is CATSGRAGDPYEQYF. As DNA, the CDR3 is TGTGCCACCAGTGGTCGGGCAGGGGACCCCTACGAGCAGTACTTC. This sequence joins TRBV24-1 and TRBJ2-7, with D maybe TRBD1 (6 bases). Germline CDR1 KGHDR, CDR2 SFDVKD. The CDR3 length is 15 residues. V lost 5 bases and J 2 bases, leaving 15 bases between the germline ends.

This sequence joins TRBV7-2 and TRBJ2-2; TRBD1 matches 7 bases. Per germline, CDR1 SGHTA and CDR2 FQGNSA. V lost 2 bases to trimming and J lost 3 bases; unmatched junction nucleotides: 3. This CDR3 spans 15 amino acids. The CDR3 is CASSLNRGDTGELFF. The CDR3 coding sequence is TGTGCCAGCAGCTTAAACAGGGGAGACACCGGGGAGCTGTTTTTT.

This clone was picked up one time. The V gene is TRBV18, the J gene TRBJ1-2; the D is unclear. CDR3 length equals 15 residues. Between the trimmed V and J ends, which lost 6 bases and 7 bases, there was a span of 21 bases. Germline V gene sequence: CDR1 KGHSH, CDR2 LQKENI. The CDR3 DNA reads TGTGCCAGCTCGCAAAGGGAGGTAAAAGGTGGTGGCTACACCTTC. Protein product: CASSQREVKGGGYTF.

This sequence joins TRBV19 and TRBJ1-1; D perhaps matches TRBD1 (6 bases). V lost 7 bases, J lost 12 bases, and 21 bases lay in between. The CDR3 totals 13 residues. Per the germline V gene, CDR1 is LNHDA and CDR2 is SQIVND (reference sequence). The CDR3 reads CASTGGTPGETFF. The CDR3 nucleotides read TGTGCCAGTACCGGGGGGACCCCAGGGGAAACTTTCTTT.

This clone was observed a handful of times. The chain carries TRBV10-3 and TRBJ2-7; 11 nucleotides line up with TRBD2. The CDR3 is 15 residues long. Germline V CDR1 and CDR2: ENHRY, SYGVKD. The trim removed 4 bases at V and 6 bases at J, leaving 8 bases unmatched. For the CDR3, the DNA is TGTGCCATCAGTGGTGGACTAGCGGGCGGCGCCGAGCAGTACTTC. Amino acid sequence: CAISGGLAGGAEQYF.

The V gene is TRBV7-8, the J gene TRBJ1-1; TRBD1 is a possible D gene (5 bases). Germline V lookup: CDR1 SGHVS, CDR2 FQNEAQ. The CDR3 is 15 amino acids. V lost 4 bases and J lost 4, with 16 bases in between. The CDR3: CASSSLRGGSTEAFF. Here the CDR3 DNA reads TGTGCCAGCAGCTCTTTACGCGGGGGTAGCACTGAAGCTTTCTTT.

This rearrangement joins TRBV10-1 to TRBJ1-3, with D perhaps TRBD1 (6 bases). The CDR3 loop spans 15 amino acids. Trimming pared 3 bases from V and 0 bases from J, leaving 9 bases between. Germline CDR1 reads WNHNN; CDR2 reads SYGVQD (reference sequence). The CDR3 is CASSDPGASGNTIYF. CDR3 nucleotides: TGCGCCAGCAGTGATCCAGGGGCCTCTGGAAACACCATATATTTT.

This rearrangement joins TRBV9 to TRBJ2-4; the D gene is possibly TRBD2 (5 bases). The CDR3 has 19 residues. Germline CDR1 SGDLS, CDR2 YYNGEE. The ends were cut back, 0 bases at V and 8 bases at J, with 27 bases in the middle. CDR3 sequence reads: CASSVEKQVVIAPGDIQYF. The CDR3 DNA is TGTGCCAGCAGCGTAGAAAAGCAGGTGGTGATTGCGCCCGGGGACATTCAGTACTTC.

This clone was observed a few times. The rearrangement joins TRBV19 to TRBJ2-1, with 11 bases aligning to TRBD1. After removal of 5 bases from V and 8 bases from J, the junction contained 5 bases not matched to a gene. CDR3 length: 14 residues. Germline V gives CDR1 LNHDA, CDR2 SQIVND (reference sequence). This chain's CDR3 is CASSLGQGGDEQFF. The CDR3 nucleotides read TGTGCCAGTAGTTTGGGACAGGGGGGCGATGAGCAGTTCTTC.